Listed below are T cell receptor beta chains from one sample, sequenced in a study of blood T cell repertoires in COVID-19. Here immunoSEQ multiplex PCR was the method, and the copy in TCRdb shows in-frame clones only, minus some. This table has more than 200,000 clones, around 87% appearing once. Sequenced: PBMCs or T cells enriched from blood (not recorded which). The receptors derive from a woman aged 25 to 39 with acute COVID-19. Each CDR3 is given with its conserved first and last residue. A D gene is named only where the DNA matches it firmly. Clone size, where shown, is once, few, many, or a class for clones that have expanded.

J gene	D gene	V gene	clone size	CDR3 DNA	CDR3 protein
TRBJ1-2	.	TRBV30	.	TGTGCCTGGAGGGGGCTAAGGTTCTATGGCTACACCTTC	CAWRGLRFYGYTF
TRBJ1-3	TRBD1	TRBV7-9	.	TGTGCCAGCAGATCGGGACAGGGAAACACCATATATTTT	CASRSGQGNTIYF
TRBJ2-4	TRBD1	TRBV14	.	TGTGCCAGCAGCACCCGGACAGGGTTTAATAGCATTCAGTACTTC	CASSTRTGFNSIQYF
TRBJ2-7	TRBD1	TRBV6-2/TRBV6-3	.	TGTGCCAGCAGTTATGAAGTCGGGACAGGGTTAGCCTACGAGCAGTACTTC	CASSYEVGTGLAYEQYF
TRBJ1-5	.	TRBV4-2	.	TGTGCCAGCAGCCAAGATCGGGGTGTGAGCAATCAGCCCCAGCATTTT	CASSQDRGVSNQPQHF
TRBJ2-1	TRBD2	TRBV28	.	TGTGCCAGCAGTTTGGGATGGTCGACTAGCCCTAGCGGGGTCTACAATGAGCAGTTCTTC	CASSLGWSTSPSGVYNEQFF
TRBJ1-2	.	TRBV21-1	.	TGTGCCAGCAGCACGGTGGACCCAGGAGGGATTAACTATGGCTACACCTTC	CASSTVDPGGINYGYTF
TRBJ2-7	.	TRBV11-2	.	TGTGCCAGCAGCTTAGCCGGACAGCAGGGGTCCTACGAGCAGTACTTC	CASSLAGQQGSYEQYF
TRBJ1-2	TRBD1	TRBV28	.	TGTGCCAGCAGTTTAGACAGGGGGTATGGCTACACCTTC	CASSLDRGYGYTF
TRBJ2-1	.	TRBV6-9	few	TGTGCCAGCAGCCCCCACTCAAATGAGCAGTTCTTC	CASSPHSNEQFF
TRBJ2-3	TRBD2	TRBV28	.	TGTGCCAGCAGTTTTCAGAGCGGGAGTAGGTCAGATACGCAGTATTTT	CASSFQSGSRSDTQYF
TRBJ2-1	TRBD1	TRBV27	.	TGTGCCAGCAGTCCATCAGGGGACAGGGGTGACAATGAGCAGTTCTTC	CASSPSGDRGDNEQFF
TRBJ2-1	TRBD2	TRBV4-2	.	TGTGCCAGCAGCCAAGCAGGGGCTAGCGGGGGTAATGAGCAGTTCTTC	CASSQAGASGGNEQFF
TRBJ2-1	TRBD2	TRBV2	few	TGTGCCACCCTCGGGGCGAGCGGGAGGGCCACTGAGCAGTTCTTC	CATLGASGRATEQFF
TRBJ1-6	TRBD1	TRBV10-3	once	TGTGCCATCAGGGGCGAGGGGGCGAATTCACCCCTCCACTTT	CAIRGEGANSPLHF
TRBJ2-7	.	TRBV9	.	TGTGCCAGCAGCGACAGGACTATTACCTACGAGCAGTACTTC	CASSDRTITYEQYF